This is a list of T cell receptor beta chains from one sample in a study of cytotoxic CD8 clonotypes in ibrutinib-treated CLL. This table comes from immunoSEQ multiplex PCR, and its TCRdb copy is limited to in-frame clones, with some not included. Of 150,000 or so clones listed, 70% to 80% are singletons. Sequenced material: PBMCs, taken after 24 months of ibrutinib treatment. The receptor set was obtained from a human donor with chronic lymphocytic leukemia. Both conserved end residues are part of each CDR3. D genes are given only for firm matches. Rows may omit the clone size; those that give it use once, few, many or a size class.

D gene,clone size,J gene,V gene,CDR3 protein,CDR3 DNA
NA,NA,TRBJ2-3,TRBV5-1,CASSPGPHRVWGSTDTQYF,TGCGCCAGCAGCCCGGGGCCCCACAGGGTGTGGGGGAGCACAGATACGCAGTATTTT
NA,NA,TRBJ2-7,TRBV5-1,CASSSTGSLDEQYF,TGCGCCAGCAGCTCCACGGGCAGTCTTGACGAGCAGTACTTC
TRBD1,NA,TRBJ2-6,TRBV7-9,CASSFSGGISGANVLTF,TGTGCCAGCAGCTTTTCAGGGGGCATCTCTGGGGCCAACGTCCTGACTTTC
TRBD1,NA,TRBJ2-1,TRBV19,CASNRGQLLTINEQFF,TGTGCCAGTAACCGGGGACAGCTGCTTACGATCAATGAGCAGTTCTTC
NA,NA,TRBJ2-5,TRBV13,CASSWGTTQETQYF,TGTGCCAGCAGCTGGGGGACAACCCAAGAGACCCAGTACTTC
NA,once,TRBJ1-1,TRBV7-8,CASSLASAHGGEAFF,TGTGCCAGCAGCTTAGCGTCCGCACACGGCGGTGAAGCTTTCTTT
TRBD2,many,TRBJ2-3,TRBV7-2,CASSPGTSGTDTQYF,TGTGCCAGCAGCCCCGGGACTAGCGGAACAGATACGCAGTATTTT
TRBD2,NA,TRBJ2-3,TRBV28,CASSSGTSARRQYF,TGTGCCAGCAGCTCCGGGACTAGCGCACGCAGGCAGTATTTT
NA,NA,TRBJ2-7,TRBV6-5,CASSYSRAGVYEQYF,TGTGCCAGCAGTTACTCGAGAGCAGGGGTCTACGAGCAGTACTTC
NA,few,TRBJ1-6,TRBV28,CASSFLGRNSPLHF,TGTGCCAGCAGTTTTCTGGGGCGGAATTCACCCCTCCACTTT
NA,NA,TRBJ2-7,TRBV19,CASSIPGPTYEQYF,TGTGCCAGTAGTATTCCGGGACCCACCTACGAGCAGTACTTC
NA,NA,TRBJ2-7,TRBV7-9,CASSRGREQYF,TGTGCCAGCAGCCGGGGCCGCGAGCAGTACTTC
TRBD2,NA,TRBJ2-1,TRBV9,CASSVGLGLAGNEQFF,TGTGCCAGCAGCGTAGGTCTGGGACTAGCTGGCAATGAGCAGTTCTTC
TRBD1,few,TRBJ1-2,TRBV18,CASSPSQGADGYTF,TGTGCCAGCTCACCGTCGCAGGGGGCGGATGGCTACACCTTC
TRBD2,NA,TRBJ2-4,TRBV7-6,CASSLEAGPPHIQYF,TGTGCCAGCAGCCTCGAAGCGGGGCCCCCCCACATTCAGTACTTC
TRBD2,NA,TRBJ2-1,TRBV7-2,CASSLALAGYNEQFF,TGTGCCAGCAGCTTAGCCCTAGCGGGGTACAATGAGCAGTTCTTC
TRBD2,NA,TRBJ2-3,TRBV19,CASRTSGRTDTQYF,TGTGCCAGTAGGACTAGCGGGCGCACAGATACGCAGTATTTT
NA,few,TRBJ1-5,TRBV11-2,CASSLELTGTPQHF,TGTGCCAGCAGCTTAGAGTTGACGGGGACGCCCCAGCATTTT
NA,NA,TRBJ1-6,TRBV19,CASSPRSSYNSPLHF,TGTGCCAGTAGTCCCAGGAGCTCCTATAATTCACCCCTCCACTTT
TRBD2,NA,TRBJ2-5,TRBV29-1,CSVAGGEQLKEETQYF,TGCAGCGTTGCGGGGGGGGAGCAGCTGAAGGAAGAGACCCAGTACTTC
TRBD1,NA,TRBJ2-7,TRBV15,CATSRGGQGYEQYF,TGTGCCACCAGCAGAGGCGGACAGGGCTACGAGCAGTACTTC
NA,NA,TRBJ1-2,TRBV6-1,CASSGPPGSSGYTF,TGTGCCAGCAGTGGGCCGCCAGGGAGTAGCGGCTACACCTTC
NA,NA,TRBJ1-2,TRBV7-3,CASSLGGQMVGYTF,TGTGCCAGCAGCTTAGGTGGGCAGATGGTTGGCTACACCTTC
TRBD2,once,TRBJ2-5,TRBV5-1,CASSPGGTETQYF,TGCGCCAGCAGCCCGGGGGGGACAGAGACCCAGTACTTC
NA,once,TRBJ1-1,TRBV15,CATSRGGENTEAFF,TGTGCCACCAGCAGAGGGGGGGAAAACACTGAAGCTTTCTTT
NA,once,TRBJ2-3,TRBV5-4,CASSQRASTDTQYF,TGTGCCAGCAGCCAGCGGGCCAGCACAGATACGCAGTATTTT
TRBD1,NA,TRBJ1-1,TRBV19,CASTPWFGTGLSEAFF,TGTGCCAGTACCCCGTGGTTCGGGACAGGGCTGTCAGAAGCTTTCTTT
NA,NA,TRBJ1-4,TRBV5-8,CASSPLAAGGRANEKLFF,TGTGCCAGCAGCCCACTCGCGGCAGGCGGCCGGGCTAATGAAAAACTGTTTTTT
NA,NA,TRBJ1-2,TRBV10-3,CAISVGDGDGYTF,TGTGCCATCAGTGTTGGGGACGGCGATGGCTACACCTTC
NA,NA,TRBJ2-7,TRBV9,CASSVEASSYEQYF,TGTGCCAGCAGCGTAGAGGCTAGTTCCTACGAGCAGTACTTC
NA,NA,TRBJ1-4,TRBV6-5,CASSIQGTNEKLFF,TGTGCCAGCAGTATACAGGGCACAAATGAAAAACTGTTTTTT
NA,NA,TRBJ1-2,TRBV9,CASSVVEGNYGYTF,TGTGCCAGCAGCGTAGTAGAGGGCAACTATGGCTACACCTTC
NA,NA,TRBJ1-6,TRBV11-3,CASSLDFGEPLHF,TGTGCCAGCAGCTTAGATTTCGGGGAACCCCTCCACTTT
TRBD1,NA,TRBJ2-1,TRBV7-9,CASSFRGQPLYNEQFF,TGTGCCAGCAGCTTCCGGGGACAGCCCCTTTACAATGAGCAGTTCTTC
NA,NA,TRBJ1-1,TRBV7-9,CASSLFGSGQGAFF,TGTGCCAGCAGCTTATTCGGTTCAGGGCAGGGCGCTTTCTTT
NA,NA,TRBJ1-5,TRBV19,CASSMGVSNQPQHF,TGTGCCAGTAGTATGGGGGTTAGCAATCAGCCCCAGCATTTT
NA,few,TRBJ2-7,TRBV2,CASRLSYEQYF,TGTGCCAGCAGGCTCTCCTACGAGCAGTACTTC
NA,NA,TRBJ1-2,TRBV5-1,CASSLADTSYGYTF,TGCGCCAGCAGCTTGGCTGACACAAGCTATGGCTACACCTTC
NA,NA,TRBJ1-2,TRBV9,CASGLLGGYTF,TGTGCCAGCGGGCTTCTCGGCGGCTACACCTTC
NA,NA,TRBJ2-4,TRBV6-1,CASRGRPGNIQYF,TGTGCCAGCAGGGGTAGGCCAGGGAACATTCAGTACTTC
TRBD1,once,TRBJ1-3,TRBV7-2,CASTGQGGLDTIYF,TGTGCCAGCACCGGACAGGGTGGGCTTGACACCATATATTTT
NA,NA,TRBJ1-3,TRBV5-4,CASSNERPGTMRGNTIYF,TGTGCCAGCAGCAACGAACGACCCGGGACCATGAGAGGAAACACCATATATTTT
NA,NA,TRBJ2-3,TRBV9,CASSVRGGGSPPGTQYF,TGTGCCAGCAGCGTAAGGGGAGGAGGCAGCCCGCCGGGTACGCAGTATTTT
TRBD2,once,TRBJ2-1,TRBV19,CASSIDSLASGAYLYNEQFF,TGTGCCAGTAGTATAGATTCGTTAGCTAGCGGGGCCTACCTCTACAATGAGCAGTTCTTC
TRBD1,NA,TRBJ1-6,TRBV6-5,CASTRQGFDSPLHF,TGTGCCAGCACCCGACAGGGTTTTGATTCACCCCTCCACTTT
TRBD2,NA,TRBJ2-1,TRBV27,CASSRLAGGNEQFF,TGTGCCAGCAGTCGCCTAGCGGGAGGGAATGAGCAGTTCTTC